The TCR beta chain under discussion was sequenced for a study of T-cell reconstitution after alpha-beta-depleted transplantation in children. Unique molecular identifiers were incorporated when the TCRbeta library was constructed. TCRdb independently ran MiXCR on the PCR reads; one entry per CDR3 protein. The sample yields a few hundred thousand distinct CDR3 sequences, roughly 20% seen once. This CDR3 region has 15 residues. V was clipped by 4 bases and J by 5 bases, with 18 bases between them. CDR1 MGHRA and CDR2 YSYEKL come from the germline V gene. The rearrangement links TRBV4-1 to TRBJ2-7; TRBD2 is a possible D gene (5 bases). This receptor was obtained from a human donor who donated a stem cell graft to a child with acute myeloid leukemia. The specimen comprised PBMCs from the stem cell graft donor, sampled from the stem cell graft. The CDR3 DNA is TGCGCCAGCAGCCTAGGACTTGTAGTCAGGAACGAGCAGTACTTC. This sequence encodes CASSLGLVVRNEQYF.